Included here is one T cell receptor beta chain sequence, with context. Random hexamers were used to reverse transcribe an amount of roughly 0.45 to 1 ug RNA. One entry per CDR3 protein results from TCRdb running MiXCR on the immunoSEQ multiplex PCR reads. The sample yields approximately 76,000 distinct CDR3 sequences, about 95% seen once. The CDR3 contains 17 residues. V was pared by 1 base and J by 12 bases, with 17 bases of the junction left unmatched. CDR1 and CDR2 (germline): SEHNR, FQNEAQ (reference sequence). This sample was taken from a study of CD8 T cells in Susac syndrome. The J gene is TRBJ2-1, the V gene TRBV7-9, with 8 bases aligning to TRBD2. This TCR came from a human donor with multiple sclerosis. The source material was CD8+ T cells from PBMCs. The CDR3 protein is CASSLGTSYGNQIGQFF. Written as DNA, the CDR3 is TGTGCCAGCAGCTTAGGGACTAGCTACGGGAATCAAATTGGGCAGTTCTTC.